These 30 T cell receptor beta chains share one sample of origin, sequenced in a study of blood T cells in healthy people across ages. For the second PCR, which ran for about 7 to 11 cycles, a sample-barcoded 5' primer and a J-beta primer mix were used. TCRdb re-called the 5' RACE reads through MiXCR, storing one row per CDR3 protein. Of about 1,500,000 distinct CDR3 sequences listed, over 25% were seen once; the top ten hold roughly 8%. The specimen was blood. The receptors were sampled from a woman between 25 and 40 years old in good health.

J is TRBJ1-4 and V is TRBV6-6; D is perhaps TRBD1 (5 bases). Germline V lookup: CDR1 MNHNY, CDR2 SVGAGI (reference sequence). There are 12 residues in the CDR3. The V gene lost 8 bases and the J gene lost 6 bases, with 10 bases spanning the gap. The CDR3 sequence is CASWQGDEKLFF. The CDR3 DNA reads TGTGCCAGCTGGCAGGGAGATGAAAAACTGTTTTTT.

This clonotype came up many times. DNA of the CDR3: TGTGCCAGCAACGACGGGAACTACGAGCAGTACTTC. Its protein is CASNDGNYEQYF. The chain couples TRBV25-1 to TRBJ2-7; TRBD2 might be the D (5 bases). Trimming removed 7 bases from V and 3 bases from J, with 10 bases in between. Per germline, CDR1 MGHDK and CDR2 SYGVNS. This CDR3 is built from 12 residues.

This clonotype occurred a few times. In DNA, the CDR3 is TGTGCCAGTTCGTACGCCGCCGGGACAGGGAGCACAGATACGCAGTATTTT. Protein: CASSYAAGTGSTDTQYF. The V and J genes are TRBV19 and TRBJ2-3, with 9 bases that match TRBD1. The CDR3 runs to 17 residues. V gave up 8 bases and J gave up 0 bases; unmatched junction bases: 12. Germline CDR1 LNHDA, CDR2 SQIVND (reference sequence). Drawing the rest from reference TRBV19 and TRBJ2-3, the complete variable domain is DGGITQSPKYLFRKEGQNVTLSCEQNLNHDAMYWYRQDPGQGLRLIYYSQIVNDFQKGDIAEGYSVSREKKESFPLTVTSAQKNPTAFYLCASSYAAGTGSTDTQYFGPGTRLTVL.

The chain links TRBV10-2 to TRBJ2-5; D remains unclear. The closer fit of TRBJ2-1 to the DNA end suggests the J call may be wrong. This CDR3 contains 13 residues. The germline gives CDR1 WSHSY, CDR2 SAAADI. CDR3 protein: CASSPTSQETQFF. The CDR3, as DNA: TGCGCCAGCAGCCCGACATCCCAAGAGACCCAGTTCTTC.

The sample holds a few counts of this clonotype. The chain joins TRBV15 to TRBJ2-7; 7 bases line up with TRBD1. This CDR3 is built from 17 residues. The J segment lost 4 bases and the V segment lost 0 bases, leaving 12 bases of the junction unmatched. The V gene's germline CDR1 is LNHNV and CDR2 YYDKDF (reference sequence). The CDR3 DNA reads TGTGCCACCAGCAGAGATCTTCACAGGGGCCAGTTTTACGAGCAGTACTTC. Residues: CATSRDLHRGQFYEQYF.

This clonotype was detected a few times. In DNA form, the CDR3 reads TGTGCCAGCAGTTTAACCCAGGGCCTCTATGGCTACACCTTC. Its translation is CASSLTQGLYGYTF. The genes are TRBV12-3 or TRBV12-4 and TRBJ1-2; the D gene is possibly TRBD1 (5 bases). The CDR3 consists of 14 residues. V lost 2 bases, J lost 4 bases, and 11 bases lay in between.

The J gene is TRBJ1-1, the V gene TRBV12-3 or TRBV12-4; D is perhaps TRBD1 (6 bases). V dropped 8 bases and J dropped 5 bases, with 15 bases sitting between them. The CDR3 has 13 amino acids. The CDR3 is CASGNPGDTEAFF. CDR3 bases: TGTGCCAGCGGGAATCCAGGGGATACTGAAGCTTTCTTT.

This clonotype occurred many times. The chain links TRBV7-2 to TRBJ2-1; D is ambiguous. CDR1 is SGHTA, CDR2 FQGNSA, per germline. Trimming left V 4 bases short and J 0 bases short, with 10 bases between. CDR3 length: 15 amino acids. The CDR3 sequence: CASSSRTSSYNEQFF. Here the CDR3 DNA reads TGTGCCAGCAGCTCTAGGACCTCCTCCTACAATGAGCAGTTCTTC.

The rearrangement joins TRBV5-1 to TRBJ1-2, with D perhaps TRBD1 (6 bases). Between the trimmed V and J ends, which lost 4 bases and 2 bases, there was a span of 12 bases. The CDR3 runs to 14 residues. Germline V gene data show CDR1 as SGHRS and CDR2 as YFSETQ. CDR3 sequence: CASSARGGNYGYTF. CDR3 sequence (DNA): TGCGCCAGCAGCGCGCGAGGGGGGAACTATGGCTACACCTTC.

This clonotype was seen more than once but under ten times. This chain joins TRBV4-1 and TRBJ2-1; perhaps D is TRBD1 or TRBD2 (5 bases each). There are 16 residues in the CDR3. The V gene's germline CDR1 is MGHRA and CDR2 YSYEKL. V lost 1 base and J lost 5, with 15 bases in between. The CDR3 region has the DNA TGCGCCAGCAGCCAAGCGGGGCAAGGACTTAACAATGAGCAGTTCTTC. This codes for CASSQAGQGLNNEQFF.

This clonotype has just a few counts. This rearrangement joins TRBV7-9 to TRBJ2-1; 8 positions match TRBD2. Germline CDR1 SEHNR, CDR2 FQNEAQ (reference sequence). This CDR3 is 14 amino acids long. V was pared by 2 bases and J by 8 bases, with 5 bases of the junction left unmatched. CDR3: CASSLWREDHEQFF. The CDR3, as DNA: TGTGCCAGCAGCTTATGGCGGGAGGACCATGAGCAGTTCTTC.

This chain uses TRBV4-1 with TRBJ1-5; weak D call: TRBD1 (5 bases). Trimming shortened V by 1 base and J by 1 base, and 20 bases separated the two germline ends. The CDR3 contains 19 residues. The germline gives CDR1 MGHRA, CDR2 YSYEKL. In DNA, the CDR3 is TGCGCCAGCAGCCAAGGGGGAGAGGTGGGGACGGGAAGCAATCAGCCCCAGCATTTT. It is translated as CASSQGGEVGTGSNQPQHF.

This clonotype has more than one count but fewer than ten. The chain combines TRBV5-1 with TRBJ1-1; D ambiguous. Germline V CDR1 and CDR2: SGHRS, YFSETQ. The CDR3 runs to 18 residues. Between the trimmed V and J ends, which lost 4 bases and 5 bases, there was a span of 27 bases. CDR3 sequence reads: CASSPGGLALGSRTEAFF. For the CDR3, the DNA is TGCGCCAGCAGCCCGGGCGGATTGGCCCTCGGGTCGCGGACTGAAGCTTTCTTT.

The rearrangement uses TRBV20-1 and TRBJ1-5, with 8 bases aligning to TRBD1. The germline CDR1 and CDR2 sequences are DFQATT and SNEGSKA (reference sequence). The CDR3 is 14 amino acids. V dropped 5 bases and J dropped 2; count of bases not matched to a gene: 5. This CDR3 is CSAVDRVGNQPQHF. Here the CDR3 DNA reads TGCAGTGCTGTGGACAGGGTTGGCAATCAGCCCCAGCATTTT.

The V gene is TRBV20-1, the J gene TRBJ1-1; possible D gene TRBD1, 5 bases. The V end lost 0 bases, the J end lost 4 bases, and 9 bases lay between the germline ends. The CDR3 extends over 13 amino acids. The V gene's germline CDR1 is DFQATT and CDR2 SNEGSKA (reference sequence). DNA for the CDR3: TGCAGTGCTAGAGATCCGGGGGTCACTGAAGCTTTCTTT. It codes for CSARDPGVTEAFF.

This chain connects TRBV10-3 to TRBJ2-7; the match to TRBD2 covers 8 bases. Germline values: CDR1 ENHRY, CDR2 SYGVKD. The V and J ends lost 3 bases and 2 bases, in that order; junction bases with no gene match: 6. The CDR3 spans 15 residues. CDR3 in amino acids: CAISDPGGRTYEQYF. The CDR3 DNA sequence: TGTGCCATCAGTGACCCGGGGGGGAGAACCTACGAGCAGTACTTC.

This clonotype has more than one count but fewer than ten. The chain carries TRBV2 and TRBJ1-1; TRBD1 agrees at 8 bases. Germline V lookup: CDR1 SNHLY, CDR2 FYNNEI. The junction had 7 bases not matched to a gene; V was cut back by 8 bases and J by 5 bases. The CDR3 extends over 13 amino acids. The CDR3 DNA sequence: TGTGCCAGCCGCAGGGGGCAAGGTACTGAAGCTTTCTTT. Encoded protein: CASRRGQGTEAFF.

Only a few counts were recorded for this clonotype. This sequence joins TRBV2 and TRBJ1-1; weak D call: TRBD1 (5 bases). The CDR3 contains 12 residues. The germline V gene has CDR1 SNHLY and CDR2 FYNNEI. The ends were cut back, 8 bases at V and 5 bases at J, with 12 bases in the middle. The CDR3 region has the DNA TGTGCCAGCGGGGGGAAGTTGACTGAAGCTTTCTTT. Its translation is CASGGKLTEAFF.

This clonotype has a handful of counts. V usage is TRBV10-3 and J usage is TRBJ1-1, with a weak D call TRBD1 (6 bases). The germline CDR1 and CDR2 sequences are ENHRY and SYGVKD. The CDR3 contains 13 residues. V lost 11 bases, J lost 4 bases, and 17 bases lay in between. CDR3 loop: CASRGGNVTEAFF. CDR3 sequence (DNA): TGTGCCTCCCGGGGGGGCAATGTCACTGAAGCTTTCTTT.

The gene calls are TRBV5-1 and TRBJ2-7; a weak D match, TRBD2 (6 bases). The CDR3 runs to 14 residues. V gave up 0 bases and J gave up 9 bases, with 16 bases separating them. Germline CDR1 reads SGHRS; CDR2 reads YFSETQ. In nucleotides, the CDR3 is TGCGCCAGCAGCTTGGCCTCGACGGGAGACGGGCAGTACTTC. Translated, it gives CASSLASTGDGQYF.

This clonotype appeared a single time. At one end, the junction sequence differs from germline, possibly due to a read error. Here the CDR3 reads CASSVTSGSTDAQYF. The CDR3 nucleotides read TGTGCCAGCAGCGTTACTAGCGGGAGTACAGATGCGCAGTATTTT. The rearrangement uses TRBV12-3 or TRBV12-4 and TRBJ2-3; 11 nucleotides line up with TRBD2. The CDR3 has 15 amino acids.

This clonotype was recorded a few times. This chain links TRBV7-2 with TRBJ2-3, with D perhaps being TRBD1 or TRBD2 (5 bases each). Trimming took off 0 bases at V and 2 bases at J, with 12 bases between the two ends. This CDR3 comprises 16 residues. Germline loops: CDR1 SGHTA, CDR2 FQGNSA. Here the CDR3 reads CASSLAGVLLTDTQYF. For the CDR3, the DNA is TGTGCCAGCAGCTTAGCGGGGGTTCTGCTCACAGATACGCAGTATTTT.

V usage is TRBV5-1 and J usage is TRBJ1-2; the match to TRBD1 covers 7 bases. V gave up 0 bases and J gave up 7 bases; unmatched junction bases: 6. CDR1 and CDR2 (germline): SGHRS, YFSETQ. This CDR3 has 14 residues. CDR3 in DNA: TGCGCCAGCAGCTTGGGTTCGACAGGGCTTGGCTACACCTTC. Its protein product is CASSLGSTGLGYTF.

Only a few counts were recorded for this clonotype. The V and J genes are TRBV24-1 and TRBJ2-1; D is possibly TRBD1 (6 bases). Per the germline V gene, CDR1 is KGHDR and CDR2 is SFDVKD. CDR3 size: 15 residues. Trimming took 3 bases from V and 6 from J, leaving 14 bases between them. The CDR3 DNA reads as TGTGCCACCAGTGATAGATTTGCAGGGGTCAATGAGCAGTTCTTC. It codes for CATSDRFAGVNEQFF.

The chain uses TRBV21-1 and TRBJ2-7; TRBD1, the table's D call, was not compared with the DNA. TRBV21-1 has pseudogene status. The CDR3 is 16 amino acids. The CDR3 DNA is TGTGCCAGCAGCAAAGTCGGCGGGACAGGGGGCTACGAGCAGTACTTC. Amino acids: CASSKVGGTGGYEQYF.

This chain uses TRBV20-1 with TRBJ1-6, with 9 bases aligning to TRBD1. In germline, CDR1 is DFQATT, CDR2 SNEGSKA (reference sequence). V lost 5 bases to trimming and J lost 8 bases; unmatched junction nucleotides: 4. The CDR3 length is 13 residues. DNA for the CDR3: TGCAGTGCTTTACAGGGGGCGGATTCACCCCTCCACTTT. Its translation is CSALQGADSPLHF.

For this clonotype: A much larger clone lies a single base off, so this may be a read error. V is TRBV20-1 and J is TRBJ2-5; D might be TRBD1 (6 bases). Germline values: CDR1 DFQATT, CDR2 SNEGSKA (reference sequence). The CDR3 runs to 12 residues. The CDR3 bases are TGCAGGGCTGACGGACAGAAAGAGACCCAGTACTTC. This sequence encodes CRADGQKETQYF.

CDR3 in amino acids: CASMQASGEGTQYF. CDR3 in DNA: TGTGCCAGCATGCAGGCTAGCGGGGAAGGGACCCAGTACTTC. The chain employs TRBV6-6 and TRBJ2-5, with 9 positions matching TRBD2. The trim removed 7 bases at V and 7 bases at J, leaving 10 bases unmatched. The CDR3 loop spans 14 amino acids. From germline, CDR1 is MNHNY and CDR2 SVGAGI (reference sequence).

On this clonotype: At one end the junction does not follow the germline gene, possibly because of a read error. The chain uses TRBV25-1 and TRBJ2-3; no reliable D call. The germline gives CDR1 MGHDK, CDR2 SYGVNS. The CDR3 is 15 amino acids. This CDR3 reads CASSESVGSTDTQYF. Written as DNA, the CDR3 is TGTGCCAGCAGTGAATCGGTCGGAAGCACAGATACGCAGTACTTT.

V and J are TRBV12-3 or TRBV12-4 and TRBJ2-7, with 11 bases matching TRBD1. J gave up 7 bases and V 5 bases, and 13 bases lay outside the gene matches. The CDR3 sequence is 16 residues long. The DNA for the CDR3 is TGTGCCAGCAGTGGGTACCGGACAGGGGGCTACAATGAGCAGTACTTC. Amino acid sequence: CASSGYRTGGYNEQYF.